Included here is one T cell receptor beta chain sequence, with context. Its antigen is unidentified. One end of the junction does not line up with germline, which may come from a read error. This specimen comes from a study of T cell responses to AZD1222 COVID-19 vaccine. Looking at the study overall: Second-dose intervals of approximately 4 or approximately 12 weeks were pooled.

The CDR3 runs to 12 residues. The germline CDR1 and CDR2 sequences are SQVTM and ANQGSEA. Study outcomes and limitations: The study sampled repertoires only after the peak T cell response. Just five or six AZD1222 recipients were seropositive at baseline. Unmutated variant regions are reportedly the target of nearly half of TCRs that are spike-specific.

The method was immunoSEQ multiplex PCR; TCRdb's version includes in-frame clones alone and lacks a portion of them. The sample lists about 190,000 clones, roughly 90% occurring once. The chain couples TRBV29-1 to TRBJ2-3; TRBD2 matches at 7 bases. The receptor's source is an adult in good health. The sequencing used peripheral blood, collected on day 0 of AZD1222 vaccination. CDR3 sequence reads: CSVTERASGINF. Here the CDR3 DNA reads TGCAGCGTCACCGAACGGGCTAGCGGCATCAATTTT.